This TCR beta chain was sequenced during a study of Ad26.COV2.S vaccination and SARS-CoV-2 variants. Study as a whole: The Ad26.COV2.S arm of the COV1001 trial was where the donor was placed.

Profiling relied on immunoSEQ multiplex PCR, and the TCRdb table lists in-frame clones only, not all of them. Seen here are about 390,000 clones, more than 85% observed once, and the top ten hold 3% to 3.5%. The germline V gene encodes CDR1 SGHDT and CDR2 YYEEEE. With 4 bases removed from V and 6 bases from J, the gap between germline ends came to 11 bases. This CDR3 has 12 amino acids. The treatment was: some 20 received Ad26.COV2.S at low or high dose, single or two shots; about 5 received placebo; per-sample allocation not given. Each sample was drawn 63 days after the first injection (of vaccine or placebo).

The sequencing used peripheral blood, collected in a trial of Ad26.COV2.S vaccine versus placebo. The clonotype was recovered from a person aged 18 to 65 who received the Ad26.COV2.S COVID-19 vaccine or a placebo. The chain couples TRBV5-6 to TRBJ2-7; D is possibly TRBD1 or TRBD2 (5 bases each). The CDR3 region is CASSIGTAEQYF. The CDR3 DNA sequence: TGTGCCAGCAGCATCGGGACCGCCGAGCAGTACTTC.